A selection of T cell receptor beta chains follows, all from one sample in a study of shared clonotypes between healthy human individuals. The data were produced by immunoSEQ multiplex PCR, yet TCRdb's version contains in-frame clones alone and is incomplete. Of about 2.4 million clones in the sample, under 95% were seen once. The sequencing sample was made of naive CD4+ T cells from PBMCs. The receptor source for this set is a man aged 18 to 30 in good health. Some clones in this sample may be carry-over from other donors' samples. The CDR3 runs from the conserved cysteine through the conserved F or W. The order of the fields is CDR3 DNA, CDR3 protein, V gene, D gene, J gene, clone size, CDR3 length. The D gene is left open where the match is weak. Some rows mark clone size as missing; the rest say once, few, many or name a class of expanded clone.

CDR3nt: TGCAGCGCGGGGCGGGGGCATGAGCAGTTCTTC
CDR3aa: CSAGRGHEQFF
v_gene: TRBV20-1
d_gene: NA
j_gene: TRBJ2-1
abundance: NA
len: 11

CDR3nt: TGTGCCAGCAGCTTAGGAAGGAGGGCTAGCGGGTTCCAAGAGACCCAGTACTTC
CDR3aa: CASSLGRRASGFQETQYF
v_gene: TRBV7-2
d_gene: TRBD2
j_gene: TRBJ2-5
abundance: once
len: 18

CDR3nt: TGTGCCAGCAGCAAAAGGGGCTTAGATAGCAATCAGCCCCAGCATTTT
CDR3aa: CASSKRGLDSNQPQHF
v_gene: TRBV21-1
d_gene: NA
j_gene: TRBJ1-5
abundance: few
len: 16

CDR3nt: TGTGCCAGCTCGATAGGGGGCAACAATCAGCCCCAGCATTTT
CDR3aa: CASSIGGNNQPQHF
v_gene: TRBV18
d_gene: TRBD1
j_gene: TRBJ1-5
abundance: NA
len: 14

CDR3nt: TGTGCCAGTAGTACCTCAGGGAGAAACATTCAGTACTTC
CDR3aa: CASSTSGRNIQYF
v_gene: TRBV19
d_gene: NA
j_gene: TRBJ2-4
abundance: NA
len: 13

CDR3nt: TGTGCCAGCAGCAAGGACAGCCCCTATGGCTACACCTTC
CDR3aa: CASSKDSPYGYTF
v_gene: TRBV7-9
d_gene: NA
j_gene: TRBJ1-2
abundance: NA
len: 13

CDR3nt: TGTGCCATCAGTGAGTCCTTCGGACAGCCTAACTATGGCTACACCTTC
CDR3aa: CAISESFGQPNYGYTF
v_gene: TRBV10-3
d_gene: NA
j_gene: TRBJ1-2
abundance: once
len: 16

CDR3nt: TGTGCCTGGAGTTTAAACCGGGACAGAGGTCAGCCCCAGCATTTT
CDR3aa: CAWSLNRDRGQPQHF
v_gene: TRBV30
d_gene: TRBD1
j_gene: TRBJ1-5
abundance: once
len: 15

CDR3nt: TGTGCCAGCAGCCAGGCCGGACCGGGACTTGATACGCAGTATTTT
CDR3aa: CASSQAGPGLDTQYF
v_gene: TRBV4-2
d_gene: NA
j_gene: TRBJ2-3
abundance: NA
len: 15

CDR3nt: TGCGCCAGCAGCCCGGGACTAGCGGGAGTTGTAGCCAAAAACATTCAGTACTTC
CDR3aa: CASSPGLAGVVAKNIQYF
v_gene: TRBV4-1
d_gene: TRBD2
j_gene: TRBJ2-4
abundance: NA
len: 18

CDR3nt: TGTGCCAGCTCACCCTCCCTAGTGACGAACACCGGGGAGCTGTTTTTT
CDR3aa: CASSPSLVTNTGELFF
v_gene: TRBV18
d_gene: NA
j_gene: TRBJ2-2
abundance: NA
len: 16

CDR3nt: TGCGCCAGCAGCCAAGTTCCCCCCGGGGGGGAGCAGTACTTC
CDR3aa: CASSQVPPGGEQYF
v_gene: TRBV4-1
d_gene: TRBD2
j_gene: TRBJ2-7
abundance: once
len: 14

CDR3nt: TGTGCCAGCTCACCTGTGTGGGGGACTGAAGCTTTCTTT
CDR3aa: CASSPVWGTEAFF
v_gene: TRBV18
d_gene: NA
j_gene: TRBJ1-1
abundance: few
len: 13

CDR3nt: TGTGCTAGTGGTTTGGGCGTAGCGGGAATGACAGATACGCAGTATTTT
CDR3aa: CASGLGVAGMTDTQYF
v_gene: TRBV12-5
d_gene: TRBD2
j_gene: TRBJ2-3
abundance: once
len: 16

CDR3nt: TGCGCCAGCAGCCAGGCAACACCGGGACTGGGAGACACCATATATTTT
CDR3aa: CASSQATPGLGDTIYF
v_gene: TRBV4-3
d_gene: NA
j_gene: TRBJ1-3
abundance: few
len: 16

CDR3nt: TGTGCAAGTCGCTTAGACTACGAGCAGTACTTC
CDR3aa: CASRLDYEQYF
v_gene: TRBV12-2
d_gene: NA
j_gene: TRBJ2-7
abundance: NA
len: 11

CDR3nt: TGTGCCAGCAGCCCAGGACTCGGGACTAGCGGGATGGGCGAGCAGTACTTC
CDR3aa: CASSPGLGTSGMGEQYF
v_gene: TRBV7-6
d_gene: TRBD2
j_gene: TRBJ2-7
abundance: NA
len: 17

CDR3nt: TGTGCCACCATCGGGCCGGGAACTAATGAAAAACTGTTTTTT
CDR3aa: CATIGPGTNEKLFF
v_gene: TRBV21-1
d_gene: NA
j_gene: TRBJ1-4
abundance: NA
len: 14

CDR3nt: TGTGCCAGCAGCTTATATTTCCAGGGGAACACTGAAGCTTTCTTT
CDR3aa: CASSLYFQGNTEAFF
v_gene: TRBV7-9
d_gene: NA
j_gene: TRBJ1-1
abundance: NA
len: 15

CDR3nt: TGTGCCAGCAGCTTATCCCGGGTGTCAGATACGCAGTATTTT
CDR3aa: CASSLSRVSDTQYF
v_gene: TRBV11-2
d_gene: NA
j_gene: TRBJ2-3
abundance: NA
len: 14

CDR3nt: TGTGCCAGCAGCGGACGTTGGGGCAGGGTAACAGATACGCAGTATTTT
CDR3aa: CASSGRWGRVTDTQYF
v_gene: TRBV9
d_gene: NA
j_gene: TRBJ2-3
abundance: NA
len: 16

CDR3nt: TGTGCCAGCTCACCTTGGGACCCTATCCTCAATGAGCAGTTCTTC
CDR3aa: CASSPWDPILNEQFF
v_gene: TRBV18
d_gene: NA
j_gene: TRBJ2-1
abundance: NA
len: 15

CDR3nt: TGCGCCAGCAGCTCCCATAGCGGGCTTTCCTACGAGCAGTACTTC
CDR3aa: CASSSHSGLSYEQYF
v_gene: TRBV5-1
d_gene: TRBD2
j_gene: TRBJ2-7
abundance: NA
len: 15

CDR3nt: TGTGCCAGCAGCTTAGCTCCGGACAGTGCAACTAATGAAAAACTGTTTTTT
CDR3aa: CASSLAPDSATNEKLFF
v_gene: TRBV7-9
d_gene: NA
j_gene: TRBJ1-4
abundance: NA
len: 17

CDR3nt: TGTGCCAGCAACCGGGTACGGGACACTGAAGCTTTCTTT
CDR3aa: CASNRVRDTEAFF
v_gene: TRBV28
d_gene: NA
j_gene: TRBJ1-1
abundance: once
len: 13

CDR3nt: TGTGCCAGCAGTCCCCAGGACAGGTCCTATTCACCCCTCCACTTT
CDR3aa: CASSPQDRSYSPLHF
v_gene: TRBV25-1
d_gene: TRBD1
j_gene: TRBJ1-6
abundance: NA
len: 15

CDR3nt: TGTGCCTGGAGTCTCGTCGGACAGATGAACACTGAAGCTTTCTTT
CDR3aa: CAWSLVGQMNTEAFF
v_gene: TRBV30
d_gene: NA
j_gene: TRBJ1-1
abundance: once
len: 15

CDR3nt: TGTGCCAGCAGCCCCAACCGGGACGACACTGAAGCTTTCTTT
CDR3aa: CASSPNRDDTEAFF
v_gene: TRBV25-1
d_gene: NA
j_gene: TRBJ1-1
abundance: NA
len: 14

CDR3nt: TGTGCCAGCAGACTACTAGCGGGAGGCCTCTGGTACTTC
CDR3aa: CASRLLAGGLWYF
v_gene: TRBV2
d_gene: TRBD2
j_gene: TRBJ2-5
abundance: NA
len: 13

CDR3nt: TGTGCCAGCAGTTTAAGGATGGCACAAGCCTACGAGCAGTACTTC
CDR3aa: CASSLRMAQAYEQYF
v_gene: TRBV28
d_gene: NA
j_gene: TRBJ2-7
abundance: NA
len: 15

CDR3nt: TGTGCCAGTAGAGACGTCGGGGGATCTGGGGCCAACGTCCTGACTTTC
CDR3aa: CASRDVGGSGANVLTF
v_gene: TRBV19
d_gene: NA
j_gene: TRBJ2-6
abundance: NA
len: 16

CDR3nt: TGTGCCAGCAGCGCCCGGGACCCGGGGTTTCAGTACTTC
CDR3aa: CASSARDPGFQYF
v_gene: TRBV7-9
d_gene: NA
j_gene: TRBJ2-4
abundance: NA
len: 13

CDR3nt: TGTGCCAGCGAAGGGGGAGCCAATCAGCCCCAGCATTTT
CDR3aa: CASEGGANQPQHF
v_gene: TRBV28
d_gene: NA
j_gene: TRBJ1-5
abundance: once
len: 13

CDR3nt: TGTGCCAGCAGTTCCCCTCCGGCGGGAGGGCCTGGCGAGCAGTACTTC
CDR3aa: CASSSPPAGGPGEQYF
v_gene: TRBV28
d_gene: TRBD2
j_gene: TRBJ2-7
abundance: NA
len: 16

CDR3nt: TGTGCCAGCAGTTCCCCCTTTTTGAAAGCTTTCTTT
CDR3aa: CASSSPFLKAFF
v_gene: TRBV28
d_gene: NA
j_gene: TRBJ1-1
abundance: NA
len: 12

CDR3nt: TGTGCCAGCAGTGAAGGTCTAGCGAGCACAGATACGCAGTATTTT
CDR3aa: CASSEGLASTDTQYF
v_gene: TRBV2
d_gene: NA
j_gene: TRBJ2-3
abundance: NA
len: 15

CDR3nt: TGTGCCAGCTGTCGAGTGCAGGACACCGGGGAGCTGTTTTTT
CDR3aa: CASCRVQDTGELFF
v_gene: TRBV7-2
d_gene: NA
j_gene: TRBJ2-2
abundance: few
len: 14

CDR3nt: TGCGCCAGCAGCACCGCGTGGACTAGCGACGAGCAGTACTTC
CDR3aa: CASSTAWTSDEQYF
v_gene: TRBV5-1
d_gene: TRBD2
j_gene: TRBJ2-7
abundance: NA
len: 14

CDR3nt: TGTGCCATCAGGGGACTAGCGGGAACAACCTACGAGCAGTACTTC
CDR3aa: CAIRGLAGTTYEQYF
v_gene: TRBV10-3
d_gene: TRBD2
j_gene: TRBJ2-7
abundance: NA
len: 15

CDR3nt: TGTGCCAGCAGTTTAGCCCCCCCGAAAGGCTCCTATAATTCACCCCTCCACTTT
CDR3aa: CASSLAPPKGSYNSPLHF
v_gene: TRBV27
d_gene: NA
j_gene: TRBJ1-6
abundance: NA
len: 18

CDR3nt: TGTGCCAGCAGTCTTCCGGACGGAACTTTAGCCGACGAGCAGTACTTC
CDR3aa: CASSLPDGTLADEQYF
v_gene: TRBV6-6
d_gene: NA
j_gene: TRBJ2-7
abundance: NA
len: 16

CDR3nt: TGTGCCAGCAGCGAAACCCGTAGCGGCCGCCACGAGGGGCAGTATTTT
CDR3aa: CASSETRSGRHEGQYF
v_gene: TRBV28
d_gene: NA
j_gene: TRBJ2-3
abundance: once
len: 16

CDR3nt: TGCGCCAGCAGCTTTGGACAGGTCACGAGCTCCTACGAGCAGTACTTC
CDR3aa: CASSFGQVTSSYEQYF
v_gene: TRBV5-1
d_gene: TRBD1
j_gene: TRBJ2-7
abundance: NA
len: 16

CDR3nt: TGTGCCAGCAGTGACTCGATTGGCATTCAGTACTTC
CDR3aa: CASSDSIGIQYF
v_gene: TRBV6-4
d_gene: NA
j_gene: TRBJ2-4
abundance: NA
len: 12

CDR3nt: TGTGCCAGCAGTTCTTACAGGGGAAGGGAGAATGAAAAACTGTTTTTT
CDR3aa: CASSSYRGRENEKLFF
v_gene: TRBV27
d_gene: TRBD1
j_gene: TRBJ1-4
abundance: NA
len: 16

CDR3nt: TGTGCCAGCAGCCGCGGACTAGCGGGAGTAGGGAACACCGGGGAGCTGTTTTTT
CDR3aa: CASSRGLAGVGNTGELFF
v_gene: TRBV4-2
d_gene: TRBD2
j_gene: TRBJ2-2
abundance: once
len: 18

CDR3nt: TGTGCCAGCAGCTTAGGACAGGGGGATAAAGCTTTCTTT
CDR3aa: CASSLGQGDKAFF
v_gene: TRBV7-9
d_gene: TRBD1
j_gene: TRBJ1-1
abundance: few
len: 13

CDR3nt: TGTGCCAGCTCACCTACCCCGGCCAGGGGCTACACCTTC
CDR3aa: CASSPTPARGYTF
v_gene: TRBV18
d_gene: NA
j_gene: TRBJ1-2
abundance: NA
len: 13

CDR3nt: TGTGCCAGCTCACCACCGAGACTAGCGGGAGTGGAGGAGCAGTTCTTC
CDR3aa: CASSPPRLAGVEEQFF
v_gene: TRBV18
d_gene: TRBD2
j_gene: TRBJ2-1
abundance: NA
len: 16

CDR3nt: TGTGCCAGCAGTTTATTTCGAGGGGTCACCGGGGAGCTGTTTTTT
CDR3aa: CASSLFRGVTGELFF
v_gene: TRBV27
d_gene: NA
j_gene: TRBJ2-2
abundance: NA
len: 15

CDR3nt: TGTGCCAGCAGCTTAGTACTAGCGGGAGCAGATACGCAGTATTTT
CDR3aa: CASSLVLAGADTQYF
v_gene: TRBV7-2
d_gene: TRBD2
j_gene: TRBJ2-3
abundance: once
len: 15

CDR3nt: TGTGCCAGTAGTATGGGCCAGGCCCGCTCGATACCCCAGCATTTT
CDR3aa: CASSMGQARSIPQHF
v_gene: TRBV19
d_gene: NA
j_gene: TRBJ1-5
abundance: NA
len: 15